Following are 27 T cell receptor beta chains from one sample sequenced in a study of Ad26.COV2.S vaccination and SARS-CoV-2 variants. Method: immunoSEQ multiplex PCR; TCRdb's copy keeps in-frame clones and lacks some. The sample shows a few hundred thousand clones, roughly nine tenths of them seen only once. The sample's treatment: some 20 received Ad26.COV2.S at low or high dose, single or two shots; about 5 received placebo; per-sample allocation not given. Samples came from day 63 after the first vaccine or placebo injection. The specimen comprised peripheral blood, sampled in a trial of Ad26.COV2.S vaccine versus placebo. The origin of the receptors is a person aged 18-65 years who received the Ad26.COV2.S COVID-19 vaccine or a placebo.

The chain has TRBV25-1 and TRBJ1-4; D uncertain. Germline CDR1 and CDR2: MGHDK and SYGVNS. The ends were cut back, 2 bases at V and 2 bases at J, with 6 bases in the middle. The CDR3 has 14 amino acids. The CDR3 spells CASSEASTNEKLFF. The CDR3 bases are TGTGCCAGCAGTGAAGCCTCCACTAATGAAAAACTGTTTTTT.

The CDR3 nucleotides are TGTGCCAGCAGTCACACCGGGACTAGATTAAATGAGCAGTTCTTC. The encoded protein is CASSHTGTRLNEQFF. The chain carries TRBV11-2 and TRBJ2-1; 8 bases align to TRBD2. The CDR3 is 15 residues long. The germline CDR1 and CDR2 sequences are SGHAT and FQNNGV. Trimming took 6 bases from V and 7 from J; bases not matched to a gene: 11. The full variable domain, its missing parts supplied by reference TRBV11-2 and TRBJ2-1, is EAGVAQSPRYKIIEKRQSVAFWCNPISGHATLYWYQQILGQGPKLLIQFQNNGVVDDSQLPKDRFSAERLKGVDSTLKIQPAKLEDSAVYLCASSHTGTRLNEQFFGPGTRLTVL.

The chain recombines TRBV2 with TRBJ1-5, with TRBD1 matching 7 bases. Losses at the gene ends were 6 bases for V and 0 bases for J; bases not matched to a gene: 8. The CDR3 runs 16 residues. Germline-derived CDR1 and CDR2 are SNHLY and FYNNEI. The CDR3 DNA sequence: TGTGCCAGCAGGTACCTGACAGGGTATAGCAATCAGCCCCAGCATTTT. It yields the protein CASRYLTGYSNQPQHF.

The chain recombines TRBV6-2 or TRBV6-3 with TRBJ1-2; 8 positions match TRBD1. Germline V CDR1 and CDR2: MNHEY, SVGEGT. V lost 4 bases and J lost 8; bases outside the gene matches: 6. The CDR3 loop spans 13 amino acids. CDR3 loop: CASSWTRDRGYTF. CDR3 DNA sequence: TGTGCCAGCAGTTGGACCCGGGACAGGGGCTACACCTTC.

This CDR3 reads CASSPSLLGGRGTGELFF. The CDR3, as DNA: TGTGCCAGTAGCCCCAGCCTACTGGGGGGGCGCGGGACCGGGGAGCTGTTTTTT. The genes are TRBV19 and TRBJ2-2; possibly TRBD2 for D (7 bases). From germline, CDR1 is LNHDA and CDR2 SQIVND (reference sequence). The CDR3 consists of 18 residues. The ends were cut back, 6 bases at V and 5 bases at J, with 25 bases in the middle.

This clone came up a few times. The gene calls are TRBV18 and TRBJ1-1, with 11 positions matching TRBD1. V shed 3 bases and J 6 bases; nucleotides not matched to a gene: 0. In germline, CDR1 is KGHSH, CDR2 LQKENI. The CDR3 extends over 13 amino acids. In nucleotides, the CDR3 is TGTGCCAGCTCACCGGACAGGGGGCCTGAAGCTTTCTTT. Protein sequence: CASSPDRGPEAFF.

This rearrangement joins TRBV2 to TRBJ1-3; D may be TRBD1 (6 bases). The CDR3 has 14 residues. Germline CDR1 and CDR2: SNHLY and FYNNEI. V was shortened by 7 bases and J by 0 bases, with 10 bases between the two germline ends. CDR3: CASIGGYSGNTIYF. Written as DNA, the CDR3 is TGTGCCAGCATAGGGGGTTACTCTGGAAACACCATATATTTT.

The gene calls are TRBV20-1 and TRBJ2-7, with 7 bases lining up with TRBD1. Losses at the gene ends were 3 bases for V and 1 base for J; bases not matched to a gene: 9. This CDR3 contains 15 residues. In germline, CDR1 is DFQATT, CDR2 SNEGSKA (reference sequence). Here the CDR3 reads CSASLRDRLSYEQYF. The DNA for the CDR3 is TGCAGTGCTAGTTTAAGGGACAGACTTTCCTACGAGCAGTACTTC.

The rearrangement joins TRBV27 to TRBJ2-4; 7 positions match TRBD2. Germline V CDR1 and CDR2: MNHEY, SMNVEV (reference sequence). Unmatched junction bases numbered 14, after V lost 6 bases and J lost 3 bases. The CDR3 extends over 17 amino acids. CDR3 loop: CASSRLAGSLDKNIQYF. The CDR3 bases are TGTGCCAGCAGCCGACTAGCCGGGTCCCTTGACAAAAACATTCAGTACTTC.

This clone was counted only a few times. This chain uses TRBV15 with TRBJ2-2; D is ambiguous. Trimming left V 1 base short and J 0 bases short, with 6 bases between. The CDR3 has 15 amino acids. Germline lookup yields CDR1 LNHNV and CDR2 YYDKDF (reference sequence). The CDR3 coding sequence is TGTGCCACCAGCAGAGTGGATGCGAACACCGGGGAGCTGTTTTTT. It is translated as CATSRVDANTGELFF.

V gene TRBV11-2 combines with J gene TRBJ2-2; D possibly corresponds to TRBD2 (6 bases). This CDR3 has 16 amino acids. CDR1 and CDR2 (germline): SGHAT, FQNNGV. The V end was cut by 0 bases, the J end by 6 bases, with 14 bases between. The CDR3 DNA sequence: TGTGCCAGCAGCTTAGACCCGGGACTCCGAGCCGGGGAGCTGTTTTTT. Encoded protein: CASSLDPGLRAGELFF.

This chain joins TRBV7-9 and TRBJ2-5, with 9 bases aligning to TRBD1. The CDR3 runs to 18 residues. The germline V gene encodes CDR1 SEHNR and CDR2 FQNEAQ (reference sequence). The V segment lost 1 base and the J segment 3 bases; nucleotides outside the gene matches: 12. CDR3 region: CASSLDVVGTGSKETQYF. CDR3 coding DNA: TGTGCCAGCAGCTTAGACGTAGTTGGGACAGGGTCGAAAGAGACCCAGTACTTC.

This clone was seen a single time. V gene TRBV5-3 combines with J gene TRBJ1-2, with D maybe TRBD1 (5 bases). TRBV5-3 is an open reading frame whose function is uncertain. The CDR3 totals 15 residues. V gave up 0 bases and J gave up 2 bases, with 11 bases separating them. As DNA, the CDR3 is TGTGCCAGAAGCTTGGCCAGTCGGGGGAACTATGGCTACACCTTC. Protein: CARSLASRGNYGYTF.

The chain is built from TRBV13 and TRBJ2-5; TRBD1 aligns across 7 bases. The V and J ends lost 0 bases and 1 base, in that order; junction bases with no gene match: 5. Germline lookup yields CDR1 PRHDT and CDR2 FYEKMQ (reference sequence). The CDR3 extends over 16 amino acids. This CDR3 reads CASSLGGTALQETQYF. The CDR3 DNA reads as TGTGCCAGCAGCTTAGGAGGGACAGCCCTCCAAGAGACCCAGTACTTC.

The chain combines TRBV7-8 with TRBJ2-5; the D gene is possibly TRBD2 (5 bases). Trimming pared 0 bases from V and 1 base from J, leaving 12 bases between. Germline V gene sequence: CDR1 SGHVS, CDR2 FQNEAQ. The CDR3 covers 16 residues. This CDR3 is CASSLAPAEPQETQYF. The CDR3 DNA follows: TGTGCCAGCAGCTTAGCTCCAGCGGAGCCCCAAGAGACCCAGTACTTC.

The chain joins TRBV7-2 to TRBJ1-4; 9 bases fit TRBD1. CDR3 length: 16 amino acids. Germline values: CDR1 SGHTA, CDR2 FQGNSA. With V trimmed by 8 bases and J by 7 bases, 14 bases remained unmatched. The CDR3 coding sequence is TGTGCCAGCTCCTTCAGGGCCGGGACAGGGAGTGAAAAACTGTTTTTT. Translating gives CASSFRAGTGSEKLFF.

This chain connects TRBV6-1 to TRBJ1-1, with D possibly matching TRBD1 (5 bases). CDR1 and CDR2 (germline): MNHNS, SASEGT. Trimming shortened V by 4 bases and J by 3 bases, and 18 bases separated the two germline ends. The length of the CDR3 is 16 residues. The CDR3 DNA reads as TGTGCCAGCAGTGCCCCACCCCAGGGTTATGACACTGAAGCTTTCTTT. Translating gives CASSAPPQGYDTEAFF.

The V call is TRBV2, the J call TRBJ2-3; D call uncertain. The ends were cut back, 3 bases at V and 2 bases at J, with 12 bases in the middle. The CDR3 runs to 15 residues. The V gene's germline CDR1 is SNHLY and CDR2 FYNNEI. CDR3 sequence reads: CASSDDVGNTDTQYF. The CDR3 nucleotides read TGTGCCAGCAGTGATGACGTAGGGAACACAGATACGCAGTATTTT.

The V call is TRBV7-8, the J call TRBJ2-7, with D possibly TRBD2 on 6 matching bases. Trimming left V 6 bases short and J 0 bases short, with 18 bases between. CDR1 and CDR2 from the germline V gene are SGHVS and FQNEAQ. This CDR3 has 16 amino acids. The CDR3 coding sequence is TGTGCCAGCAGTCTAAAGCCTGCGGGACCCTCCTACGAGCAGTACGTC. This encodes CASSLKPAGPSYEQYV.

V is TRBV5-4 and J is TRBJ2-7, with TRBD2 identical over 14 bases. This CDR3 contains 17 residues. Germline assignment: CDR1 SGHNT and CDR2 YYREEE (reference sequence). Trimming at V came to 6 bases and at J to 7 bases, leaving 15 bases not matched to a gene. The CDR3 reads CASNSRGGLAGVGEQYV. Here the CDR3 DNA reads TGTGCCAGCAACTCCCGGGGGGGACTAGCGGGAGTGGGAGAGCAGTACGTC.

This clone was counted a few times. The J gene is TRBJ1-5, the V gene TRBV19, with a possible D match to TRBD1 (6 bases). The CDR3 consists of 14 residues. Germline-derived CDR1 and CDR2 are LNHDA and SQIVND (reference sequence). Trimming shortened V by 2 bases and J by 11 bases, and 16 bases separated the two germline ends. This CDR3 reads CASSITGLGSAQHF. The CDR3 DNA is TGTGCCAGTAGTATAACAGGGTTGGGGTCGGCCCAGCATTTT.

V usage is TRBV5-4 and J usage is TRBJ2-2; TRBD1 agrees at 12 bases. Per the germline V gene, CDR1 is SGHNT and CDR2 is YYREEE (reference sequence). This CDR3 region has 16 residues. V trimming: 4 bases; J trimming: 6 bases; junction bases outside the gene matches: 7. DNA for the CDR3: TGTGCCAGCAGCACTCCGGGACAGGGGGCTTCCGGGGAGCTGTTTTTT. This sequence encodes CASSTPGQGASGELFF.

The CDR3 DNA reads TGTGCCAGCTCTCGGGCTAGCGGGAGAGGGAGTGAGCAGTTCTTC. It is translated as CASSRASGRGSEQFF. The chain carries TRBV18 and TRBJ2-1; 10 bases map to TRBD2. This CDR3 spans 15 amino acids. Looked up from germline, CDR1 is KGHSH and CDR2 is LQKENI. Unmatched junction bases numbered 11, after V lost 6 bases and J lost 9 bases.

The chain recombines TRBV4-1 with TRBJ1-6; 7 nucleotides match TRBD1. Per the germline V gene, CDR1 is MGHRA and CDR2 is YSYEKL. The V and J ends lost 5 bases and 14 bases, in that order; junction bases with no gene match: 12. The CDR3 contains 14 residues. In DNA, the CDR3 is TGCGCCAGCAGCGACAAGCAAGGGGGCTACACCCTCCACTTT. Protein: CASSDKQGGYTLHF.

The chain is built from TRBV12-3 or TRBV12-4 and TRBJ2-7, with D perhaps matching TRBD1 (5 bases). The ends were cut back, 3 bases at V and 9 bases at J, with 15 bases in the middle. The CDR3 is 13 amino acids. CDR3 protein: CASSLGPQRWQYF. The CDR3 region has the DNA TGTGCCAGCAGTTTGGGGCCTCAACGTTGGCAGTACTTC.

This chain joins TRBV5-1 and TRBJ1-2; tentatively, D is TRBD1 (6 bases). Germline-derived CDR1 and CDR2 are SGHRS and YFSETQ. V was pared by 3 bases and J by 6 bases, with 15 bases between. This CDR3 is 14 amino acids long. The CDR3 is CASSSALQGNGYTF. DNA for the CDR3: TGCGCCAGCAGCTCCGCCTTACAGGGAAATGGCTACACCTTC.

The J gene is TRBJ2-7, the V gene TRBV19; 9 nucleotides agree with TRBD1. The ends lost 3 bases at V and 5 bases at J; junction bases unmatched: 5. The CDR3 is 14 residues long. Germline V CDR1 and CDR2: LNHDA, SQIVND (reference sequence). This CDR3 reads CASSIGQGMNEQYF. CDR3 in DNA: TGTGCCAGTAGTATCGGACAGGGGATGAACGAGCAGTACTTC.